These T cell receptor beta chains were read from a single sample in a study of cytomegalovirus exposure and HLA in healthy donors. Using immunoSEQ multiplex PCR, the repertoire was profiled, and TCRdb retains in-frame clones only, with some absent. The sample carries around 300,000 clones, about 90% recorded once. What was sequenced was PBMCs. These receptors originate from a woman under 40 in good health and CMV-seropositive. Both conserved end residues are part of each CDR3. Each record gives: D gene, clone size, J gene, V gene, CDR3 DNA, CDR3 protein. D genes are given only for firm matches. Only part of the rows carry a size: once, few, many, or a class if the clone is expanded.

D gene: TRBD2; clone size: -; J gene: TRBJ2-1; V gene: TRBV7-2; CDR3 DNA: TGTGCCAGCAGCTTAAAGCGGGGGGGCCTTGAGCAGTTCTTC; CDR3 protein: CASSLKRGGLEQFF
D gene: -; clone size: once; J gene: TRBJ1-1; V gene: TRBV5-4; CDR3 DNA: TGTGCCAGCAGCGCCGCGAGGAACACTGAAGCTTTCTTT; CDR3 protein: CASSAARNTEAFF
D gene: -; clone size: -; J gene: TRBJ2-7; V gene: TRBV19; CDR3 DNA: TGTGCCAGTACCCGGTTTATCAACTCCTACGAGCAGTACTTC; CDR3 protein: CASTRFINSYEQYF
D gene: -; clone size: -; J gene: TRBJ1-5; V gene: TRBV27; CDR3 DNA: TGTGCCAGCAGTCTCACGGCAGGCGGGAAACTGCCCCAGCATTTT; CDR3 protein: CASSLTAGGKLPQHF
D gene: TRBD1; clone size: -; J gene: TRBJ1-1; V gene: TRBV4-1; CDR3 DNA: TGCGCCAGCAGCCAAGATAGAGGACAGGGGGCTTCTCTGAACACTGAAGCTTTCTTT; CDR3 protein: CASSQDRGQGASLNTEAFF
D gene: -; clone size: -; J gene: TRBJ1-6; V gene: TRBV7-9; CDR3 DNA: TGTGCCAGCAGCTCACCCCTTATTCGGGATAATTCACCCCTCCACTTT; CDR3 protein: CASSSPLIRDNSPLHF
D gene: TRBD1; clone size: -; J gene: TRBJ1-3; V gene: TRBV11-2; CDR3 DNA: TGTGCCAGCAGCTTTGACAGGGCTGGAAACACCATATATTTT; CDR3 protein: CASSFDRAGNTIYF
D gene: TRBD1; clone size: -; J gene: TRBJ1-2; V gene: TRBV5-4; CDR3 DNA: TGTGCCAGCAGCTTTGGACAGGGGGCGGCTAACTATGGCTACACCTTC; CDR3 protein: CASSFGQGAANYGYTF
D gene: TRBD1; clone size: -; J gene: TRBJ1-2; V gene: TRBV9; CDR3 DNA: TGTGCCAGCAGCTCGGGACAGGGGGTTGGAGGCTACACCTTC; CDR3 protein: CASSSGQGVGGYTF
D gene: TRBD2; clone size: -; J gene: TRBJ2-3; V gene: TRBV28; CDR3 DNA: TGTGCCAGCAGTGTAGCAGCGGGAGGGAGCACAGATACGCAGTATTTT; CDR3 protein: CASSVAAGGSTDTQYF
D gene: -; clone size: -; J gene: TRBJ2-7; V gene: TRBV4-2; CDR3 DNA: TGTGCCAGCAGCCAAGAATGGCAGAGTCTAGGGTTCTACGAGCAGTACTTC; CDR3 protein: CASSQEWQSLGFYEQYF
D gene: -; clone size: -; J gene: TRBJ1-5; V gene: TRBV6-1; CDR3 DNA: TGTGCCAGCAGTGGCTTGGGCAGGGGACTTGATTATAGCAATCAGCCCCAGCATTTT; CDR3 protein: CASSGLGRGLDYSNQPQHF
D gene: -; clone size: -; J gene: TRBJ2-1; V gene: TRBV5-4; CDR3 DNA: TGTGCCAGCAGCTGGGGGCAGGGTAGACAGTACAATGAGCAGTTCTTC; CDR3 protein: CASSWGQGRQYNEQFF
D gene: TRBD1; clone size: -; J gene: TRBJ1-5; V gene: TRBV2; CDR3 DNA: TGTGCCAGCAGTTTCCACGCGCAGGGGGGGAGCAATCAGCCCCAGCATTTT; CDR3 protein: CASSFHAQGGSNQPQHF
D gene: -; clone size: -; J gene: TRBJ2-6; V gene: TRBV21-1; CDR3 DNA: TGTGCCAGCAGCAAAGAAGACCTCTCTGGGGCCAACGTCCTGACTTTC; CDR3 protein: CASSKEDLSGANVLTF
D gene: -; clone size: once; J gene: TRBJ1-3; V gene: TRBV10-3; CDR3 DNA: TGTGCCTCAGCCTGGCAGAACACCATATATTTT; CDR3 protein: CASAWQNTIYF
D gene: TRBD1; clone size: -; J gene: TRBJ2-3; V gene: TRBV5-1; CDR3 DNA: TGCGCCAGCCAACGACAGGGTGGCACAGATACGCAGTATTTT; CDR3 protein: CASQRQGGTDTQYF
D gene: TRBD2; clone size: -; J gene: TRBJ2-7; V gene: TRBV19; CDR3 DNA: TGTGCCAGTAGCCCCCTTCAAGGGGAGGGCGAGCAGTACTTC; CDR3 protein: CASSPLQGEGEQYF
D gene: TRBD1; clone size: -; J gene: TRBJ1-2; V gene: TRBV5-4; CDR3 DNA: TGTGCCAGCAGCGCCGGGACAGACCGCTTGGGCTACACCTTC; CDR3 protein: CASSAGTDRLGYTF
D gene: -; clone size: once; J gene: TRBJ2-1; V gene: TRBV2; CDR3 DNA: TGTGCCAGCTGGGGGAGGTTGGGAAATGAGCAGTTCTTC; CDR3 protein: CASWGRLGNEQFF
D gene: -; clone size: -; J gene: TRBJ2-5; V gene: TRBV6-5; CDR3 DNA: TGTGCCAGCAGTTACGGGCAGGGTTTGCGGGAGACCCAGTACTTC; CDR3 protein: CASSYGQGLRETQYF
D gene: -; clone size: -; J gene: TRBJ2-7; V gene: TRBV6-1; CDR3 DNA: TGTGCCAGCAGTGAATGGGGTCAGGGGGGAACCTACGAGCAGTACTTC; CDR3 protein: CASSEWGQGGTYEQYF
D gene: -; clone size: -; J gene: TRBJ2-7; V gene: TRBV6-6; CDR3 DNA: TGTGCCAGCAGGGGCAGGGCCGGCGAGCAGTACTTC; CDR3 protein: CASRGRAGEQYF
D gene: TRBD2; clone size: -; J gene: TRBJ2-1; V gene: TRBV6-5; CDR3 DNA: TGTGCCAGCAGTTATTACGTGGGAGGGCCCTCCAATGAGCAGTTCTTC; CDR3 protein: CASSYYVGGPSNEQFF
D gene: -; clone size: -; J gene: TRBJ2-1; V gene: TRBV4-3; CDR3 DNA: TGCGCCAGCAGCCAAGACAGGCACAGCTCCTACAATGAGCAGTTCTTC; CDR3 protein: CASSQDRHSSYNEQFF
D gene: -; clone size: -; J gene: TRBJ1-1; V gene: TRBV29-1; CDR3 DNA: TGCAGCGGGACAAAGGTCGGGGACACTGAAGCTTTCTTT; CDR3 protein: CSGTKVGDTEAFF
D gene: TRBD1; clone size: -; J gene: TRBJ2-2; V gene: TRBV9; CDR3 DNA: TGTGCCAGCAGCGTCGGGACAGGGGTCACCGGGGAGCTGTTTTTT; CDR3 protein: CASSVGTGVTGELFF
D gene: TRBD1; clone size: once; J gene: TRBJ2-2; V gene: TRBV29-1; CDR3 DNA: TGCAGCGCCGGGGGCCGGGACAGGGGCACCGGGGAGCTGTTTTTT; CDR3 protein: CSAGGRDRGTGELFF
D gene: TRBD2; clone size: -; J gene: TRBJ2-3; V gene: TRBV7-3; CDR3 DNA: TGTGCCAGCAGCACCCCCGGGACTAGCGGGAGTGGTTCCACAGATACGCAGTATTTT; CDR3 protein: CASSTPGTSGSGSTDTQYF
D gene: -; clone size: -; J gene: TRBJ2-1; V gene: TRBV4-1; CDR3 DNA: TGCGCCAGCAGCCAAGAGTTTCGAGACAATGAGCAGTTCTTC; CDR3 protein: CASSQEFRDNEQFF
D gene: -; clone size: -; J gene: TRBJ2-2; V gene: TRBV4-3; CDR3 DNA: TGCGCCAGCAGCCAGGGAACGAGGACCGGGGAGCTGTTTTTT; CDR3 protein: CASSQGTRTGELFF
D gene: -; clone size: -; J gene: TRBJ1-1; V gene: TRBV6-5; CDR3 DNA: TGTGCCAGCAGTTACGTGGGTGAGAACACTGAAGCTTTCTTT; CDR3 protein: CASSYVGENTEAFF
D gene: TRBD1; clone size: -; J gene: TRBJ1-5; V gene: TRBV27; CDR3 DNA: TGTGCCAGCAGTGACAGGGGGCAACCCCAGCATTTT; CDR3 protein: CASSDRGQPQHF
D gene: TRBD2; clone size: -; J gene: TRBJ2-7; V gene: TRBV29-1; CDR3 DNA: TGCAGCGCAAAAGGGACTAGCGTCTACGAGCAGTACTTC; CDR3 protein: CSAKGTSVYEQYF
D gene: -; clone size: -; J gene: TRBJ1-2; V gene: TRBV4-1; CDR3 DNA: TGCGCCAGCAGCCTAGACCCCCGGGCCCTTCTCTATGGCTACACCTTC; CDR3 protein: CASSLDPRALLYGYTF
D gene: TRBD2; clone size: -; J gene: TRBJ2-1; V gene: TRBV5-1; CDR3 DNA: TGCGCCAGCAGCTTGGTTAGCGGGAGGTTAAATGAGCAGTTCTTC; CDR3 protein: CASSLVSGRLNEQFF
D gene: TRBD2; clone size: -; J gene: TRBJ2-3; V gene: TRBV9; CDR3 DNA: TGTGCCAGCAGCCCAGCGGGACGAGAAGCAGATACGCAGTATTTT; CDR3 protein: CASSPAGREADTQYF
D gene: -; clone size: -; J gene: TRBJ2-1; V gene: TRBV27; CDR3 DNA: TGTGCCAGCACTAATATAGGGACCCGCGGTCTGTTCTTC; CDR3 protein: CASTNIGTRGLFF
D gene: -; clone size: -; J gene: TRBJ2-5; V gene: TRBV28; CDR3 DNA: TGTGCCAGCACGGAGGGGGCGCGGCAAGAGACCCAGTACTTC; CDR3 protein: CASTEGARQETQYF
D gene: TRBD1; clone size: -; J gene: TRBJ1-2; V gene: TRBV11-1; CDR3 DNA: TGTGCCAGCAGCTTAGGGGACAGACCTAACTATGGCTACACCTTC; CDR3 protein: CASSLGDRPNYGYTF
D gene: TRBD2; clone size: -; J gene: TRBJ2-1; V gene: TRBV6-5; CDR3 DNA: TGTGCCAGCAGTTCCCTAGCGGGAGGGGGAGAGCAGTTCTTC; CDR3 protein: CASSSLAGGGEQFF
D gene: -; clone size: -; J gene: TRBJ2-7; V gene: TRBV5-1; CDR3 DNA: TGCGCCAGCAGCTTGGCTTCAGTCGGCTACGAGCAGTACTTC; CDR3 protein: CASSLASVGYEQYF